One and the same sample provided the 10 T cell receptor beta chains below, sequenced in a study of PD-L1 blockade in urothelial cancer. Time point here: pretreatment peripheral blood. Repertoires were generated with immunoSEQ multiplex PCR, while TCRdb's copy carries only in-frame clones and drops some. The sample holds about 52,000 clones, roughly 84% seen once. The specimen was PBMCs, collected around atezolizumab (anti-PD-L1) treatment. All receptors come from a man aged 45 to 65 with urothelial cancer.

The chain recombines TRBV5-1 with TRBJ2-7; D might be TRBD2 (7 bases). Trimming left V 1 base short and J 0 bases short, with 14 bases between. Germline-derived CDR1 and CDR2 are SGHRS and YFSETQ. CDR3 size: 16 residues. CDR3 protein: CASSLTGGESSYEQYF. In DNA, the CDR3 is TGCGCCAGCAGCTTGACGGGGGGCGAAAGCTCCTACGAGCAGTACTTC.

This chain joins TRBV6-5 and TRBJ2-7; D might be TRBD2 (5 bases). This CDR3 comprises 15 residues. The germline V gene encodes CDR1 MNHEY and CDR2 SVGAGI. Trimming removed 0 bases from V and 9 bases from J, with 18 bases in between. CDR3 region: CASSYSRGGPGGQYF. In nucleotides, the CDR3 is TGTGCCAGCAGTTACTCGCGAGGAGGTCCCGGAGGGCAGTACTTC.

This chain connects TRBV27 to TRBJ2-5, with 16 bases that match TRBD2. With 5 bases clipped from V and 7 bases from J, the junction kept 4 bases outside the gene matches. Germline V lookup: CDR1 MNHEY, CDR2 SMNVEV (reference sequence). The CDR3 consists of 15 residues. CDR3 amino acids: CASSMGTSGRGTQYF. The CDR3 DNA sequence: TGTGCCAGCAGTATGGGGACTAGCGGGAGGGGGACCCAGTACTTC.

The rearrangement joins TRBV7-6 to TRBJ2-2; 7 bases fit TRBD2. The CDR3 runs to 15 residues. With V trimmed by 0 bases and J by 6 bases, 4 bases remained unmatched. Germline V gene data show CDR1 as SGHVS and CDR2 as FNYEAQ. DNA of the CDR3: TGTGCCAGCAGCTTAGCGGGAGGGCTCGCCGGGGAGCTGTTTTTT. Amino acids: CASSLAGGLAGELFF.

The chain links TRBV9 to TRBJ2-6; TRBD2 might be the D (6 bases). This CDR3 contains 16 residues. In germline, CDR1 is SGDLS, CDR2 YYNGEE. Trimming stripped 3 bases from V and 1 base from J, with 11 bases between. CDR3 DNA sequence: TGTGCCAGCAGCGCACCGGGGACTTCTGGGGCCAACGTCCTGACTTTC. Its translation is CASSAPGTSGANVLTF. The variable domain in full, with the rest retrieved from reference TRBV9 and TRBJ2-6, is DSGVTQTPKHLITATGQRVTLRCSPRSGDLSVYWYQQSLDQGLQFLIQYYNGEERAKGNILERFSAQQFPDLHSELNLSSLELGDSALYFCASSAPGTSGANVLTFGAGSRLTVL.

The chain joins TRBV25-1 to TRBJ2-3; the match to TRBD2 covers 11 bases. The CDR3 runs to 16 residues. Germline trimming cut 5 bases from V and 2 bases from J; bases unmatched to any gene: 6. Looked up from germline, CDR1 is MGHDK and CDR2 is SYGVNS. In nucleotides, the CDR3 is TGTGCCAGCAGTTCAAGACTAGCGGGATTCACAGATACGCAGTATTTT. Its protein product is CASSSRLAGFTDTQYF.

This sequence joins TRBV7-6 and TRBJ2-5; 7 nucleotides line up with TRBD1. V was clipped by 8 bases and J by 5 bases; unmatched bases: 8. Germline V gene sequence: CDR1 SGHVS, CDR2 FNYEAQ. The CDR3 is 13 amino acids. The DNA of the CDR3 is TGTGCCAGCTCCCTGGGCAGGGGGGAGACCCAGTACTTC. Protein product: CASSLGRGETQYF.

The chain recombines TRBV2 with TRBJ2-1; D is possibly TRBD1 (7 bases). Germline V CDR1 and CDR2: SNHLY, FYNNEI. V lost 9 bases, J lost 7 bases, and 19 bases lay in between. CDR3 length equals 14 residues. The CDR3 reads CASQGGGSRNEQFF. CDR3 sequence (DNA): TGTGCCAGTCAGGGGGGCGGCAGTCGGAATGAGCAGTTCTTC.

This clone came up once. The genes are TRBV28 and TRBJ1-5; D is perhaps TRBD1 (6 bases). The CDR3 runs to 16 residues. Germline lookup yields CDR1 MDHEN and CDR2 SYDVKM. Trimming took off 6 bases at V and 4 bases at J, with 19 bases between the two ends. CDR3 region: CASSPTAGTPNQPQHF. The CDR3 nucleotides are TGTGCCAGCAGCCCAACCGCCGGGACACCGAATCAGCCCCAGCATTTT. Variable domain in full (rest from reference TRBV28 and TRBJ1-5): DVKVTQSSRYLVKRTGEKVFLECVQDMDHENMFWYRQDPGLGLRLIYFSYDVKMKEKGDIPEGYSVSREKKERFSLILESASTNQTSMYLCASSPTAGTPNQPQHFGDGTRLSIL.

This clone showed up just a few times. The CDR3 sequence is CASSLGGLTSTDTQYF. DNA for the CDR3: TGTGCCAGCAGCTTAGGGGGACTAACTAGCACAGATACGCAGTATTTT. This chain connects TRBV7-7 to TRBJ2-3; TRBD2 agrees at 7 bases. Germline V gives CDR1 SSHAT, CDR2 FNYEAQ (reference sequence). CDR3 length equals 16 residues. V was pared by 1 base and J by 0 bases, with 4 bases of the junction left unmatched.